This TCR beta chain was recovered during a study of graft-versus-host responses after intestinal transplantation. Study outcomes and limitations: GvH clones occurred in recipient marrow; some first appeared in ileum or blood.

Profiled with immunoSEQ multiplex PCR; TCRdb holds only in-frame clones, not every one. The sample lists approximately 15,000 clones, around three fifths occurring once. Intraepithelial lymphocytes and lamina propria lymphocytes were released through processing of graft tissue. Remarks on this clone: Its target is not known.

This receptor was identified in a human patient who received an intestinal transplant, so some T cells may come from the graft donor. Source: ileum tissue, taken 524 days after transplant.

CDR3 loop: CASSLGSADTQYF. The CDR3 DNA is TGTGCCAGCAGCTTAGGGTCCGCAGATACGCAGTATTTT. This rearrangement joins TRBV13 to TRBJ2-3; D remains ambiguous. Deletions cut 0 bases from V and 4 bases from J, with 5 bases between. Germline V gives CDR1 PRHDT, CDR2 FYEKMQ (reference sequence). This CDR3 comprises 13 residues.